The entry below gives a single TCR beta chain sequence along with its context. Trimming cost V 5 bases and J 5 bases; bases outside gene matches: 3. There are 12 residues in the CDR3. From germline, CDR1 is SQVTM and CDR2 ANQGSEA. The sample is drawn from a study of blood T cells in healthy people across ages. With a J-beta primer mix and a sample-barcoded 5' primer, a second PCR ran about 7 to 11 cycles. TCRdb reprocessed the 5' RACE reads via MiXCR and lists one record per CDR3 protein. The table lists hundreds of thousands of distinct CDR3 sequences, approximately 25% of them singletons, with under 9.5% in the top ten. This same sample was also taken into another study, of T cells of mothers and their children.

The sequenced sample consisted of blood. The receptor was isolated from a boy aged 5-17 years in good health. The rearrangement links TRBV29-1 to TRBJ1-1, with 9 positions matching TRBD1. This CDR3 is CSVNDRGTEAFF. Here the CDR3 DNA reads TGCAGCGTTAACGACAGGGGGACTGAAGCTTTCTTT. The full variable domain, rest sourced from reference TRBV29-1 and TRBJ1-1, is SAVISQKPSRDICQRGTSLTIQCQVDSQVTMMFWYRQQPGQSLTLIATANQGSEATYESGFVIDKFPISRPNLTFSTLTVSNMSPEDSSIYLCSVNDRGTEAFFGQGTRLTVV.